This T cell receptor (beta chain) was obtained from a study of blood T cell repertoires in COVID-19. Germline loops: CDR1 SQVTM, CDR2 ANQGSEA. With 3 bases removed from V and 7 bases from J, the gap between germline ends came to 12 bases. This CDR3 spans 13 amino acids. Generated by immunoSEQ multiplex PCR, the TCRdb table keeps only in-frame clones and is missing some. The sample has around 200,000 clones; about 86% are singletons. The source of this sequence is a woman older than 75 in a cohort sampled during active or convalescent COVID-19. The chain has TRBV29-1 and TRBJ2-2; tentatively, D is TRBD2 (5 bases). Sequencing was performed on peripheral blood. DNA for the CDR3: TGCAGCGTTGAGATCGGAGGTGGCGGGGAGCTGTTTTTT. It specifies CSVEIGGGGELFF.